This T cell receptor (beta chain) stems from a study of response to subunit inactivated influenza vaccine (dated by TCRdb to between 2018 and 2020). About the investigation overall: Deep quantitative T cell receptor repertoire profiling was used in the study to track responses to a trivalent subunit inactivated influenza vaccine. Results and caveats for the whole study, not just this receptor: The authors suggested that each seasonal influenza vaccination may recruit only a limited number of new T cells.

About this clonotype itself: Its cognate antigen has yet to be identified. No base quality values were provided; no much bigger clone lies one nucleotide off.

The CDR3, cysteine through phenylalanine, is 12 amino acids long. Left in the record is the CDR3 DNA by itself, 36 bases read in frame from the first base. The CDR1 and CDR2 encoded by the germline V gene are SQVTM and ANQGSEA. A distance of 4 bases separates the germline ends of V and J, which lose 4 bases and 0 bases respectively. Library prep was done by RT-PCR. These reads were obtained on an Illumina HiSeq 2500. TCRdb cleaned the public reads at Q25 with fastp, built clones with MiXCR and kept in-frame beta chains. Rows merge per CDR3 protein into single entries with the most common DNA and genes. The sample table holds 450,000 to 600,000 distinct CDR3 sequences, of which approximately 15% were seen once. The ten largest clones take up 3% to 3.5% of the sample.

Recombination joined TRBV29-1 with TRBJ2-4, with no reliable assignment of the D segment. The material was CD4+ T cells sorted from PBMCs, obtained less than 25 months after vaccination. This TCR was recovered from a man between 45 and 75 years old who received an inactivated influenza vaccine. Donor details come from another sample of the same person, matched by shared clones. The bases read TGCAGCGTTGCGTTAGCCAAAAACATTCAGTACTTC. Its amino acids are CSVALAKNIQYF.